Here is one T cell receptor beta chain with its context. Authors' analysis steps: The authors estimated nucleated cell counts from reference gene primer amplification. Generated by immunoSEQ multiplex PCR, the TCRdb table keeps only in-frame clones and is missing some. The V and J calls and clone size are taken from that table; D and trimming were inferred from the DNA. The sample holds about 200,000 clones, around nine tenths seen once. This record comes from a study of blood T cell repertoires in COVID-19. Study details: Specimens from acute and convalescent COVID-19 originated in the United States, Italy and Spain. Nucleic acid was either cDNA or gDNA, and it came from T cells, B-cell-depleted T cells, or PBMCs.

The CDR3 contains 16 residues. Unmatched junction bases numbered 9, after V lost 3 bases and J lost 6 bases. CDR1 SGHTA and CDR2 FQGNSA come from the germline V gene. Sequencing input: peripheral blood. The chain links TRBV7-2 to TRBJ2-7; 12 bases are a match to TRBD2. The clonotype originates from a man between 60 and 70 years old with acute or convalescent COVID-19. DNA of the CDR3: TGTGCCAGCAGCTTGGCTTCTAGCGGGGGGGCTTTCGAGCAGTACTTC. The encoded protein is CASSLASSGGAFEQYF.